This TCR beta chain was identified in a study of blood T cell repertoires in COVID-19. Across the study: There were acute and convalescent COVID-19 samples, and they came from the United States, Italy and Spain. PBMCs, B-cell-depleted T cells, or T cells provided the cDNA or gDNA that made up the material.

Assignment of participants to cohorts was predicated upon participant-reported clinical history. V lost 1 base, J lost 5 bases, and 11 bases lay in between. CDR1 and CDR2 from the germline V gene are LNHNV and YYDKDF (reference sequence). The CDR3 contains 14 residues. In the original analysis: Reference gene primer amplification gave nucleated cell count estimates. The method was immunoSEQ multiplex PCR; TCRdb's version includes in-frame clones alone and lacks a portion of them. For V, J and clone size, that table is used; D and trimming come from the DNA. The sample gives about 220,000 clones, roughly 88% of which show up once; around 15% is in the top ten.

The receptor was derived from a woman aged 50 to 60 with acute COVID-19. Material: PBMCs or T cells enriched from blood (not recorded which). V and J are TRBV15 and TRBJ1-2; the D gene is possibly TRBD1 (6 bases). The CDR3 protein is CATSRAAGAYGYTF. CDR3 bases: TGTGCCACCAGCAGAGCTGCGGGGGCGTATGGCTACACCTTC.